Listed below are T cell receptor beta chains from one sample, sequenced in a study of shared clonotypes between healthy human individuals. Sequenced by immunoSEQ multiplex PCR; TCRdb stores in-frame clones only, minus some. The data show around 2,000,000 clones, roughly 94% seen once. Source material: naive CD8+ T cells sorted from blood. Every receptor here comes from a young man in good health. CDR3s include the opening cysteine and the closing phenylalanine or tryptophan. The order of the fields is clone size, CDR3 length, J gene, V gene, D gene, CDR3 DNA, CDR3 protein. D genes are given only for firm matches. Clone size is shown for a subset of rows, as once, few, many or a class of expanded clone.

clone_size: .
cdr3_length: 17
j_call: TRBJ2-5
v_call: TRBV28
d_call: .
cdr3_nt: TGTGCCAGCAGTTTATCTCCCCGGACAGACGCTTCGGGGACCCAGTACTTC
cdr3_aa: CASSLSPRTDASGTQYF

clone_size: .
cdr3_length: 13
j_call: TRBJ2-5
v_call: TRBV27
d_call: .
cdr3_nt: TGTGCCAGCAGTTTTGAAGGGACCTCAACCCAGTACTTC
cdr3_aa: CASSFEGTSTQYF

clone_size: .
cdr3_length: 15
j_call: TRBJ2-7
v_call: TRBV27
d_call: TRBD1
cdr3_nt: TGTGCCAGCACCCTGGGACAGGGTGGACTATACGAGCAGTACTTC
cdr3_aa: CASTLGQGGLYEQYF

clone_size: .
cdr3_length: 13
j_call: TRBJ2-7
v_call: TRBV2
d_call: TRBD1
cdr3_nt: TGTGCCAGCAAATCGGGACAGGGTCTCGAGCAGTACTTC
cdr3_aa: CASKSGQGLEQYF

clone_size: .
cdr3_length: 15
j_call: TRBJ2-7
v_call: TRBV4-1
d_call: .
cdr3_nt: TGCGCCAGCAGCCTACGAACAGACGCCCCCTACGAGCAGTACTTC
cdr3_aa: CASSLRTDAPYEQYF

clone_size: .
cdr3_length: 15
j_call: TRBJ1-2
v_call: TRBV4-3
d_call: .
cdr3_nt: TGCGCCAGCAGCCAAGTTTATACTCCTAACTATGGCTACACCTTC
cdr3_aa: CASSQVYTPNYGYTF

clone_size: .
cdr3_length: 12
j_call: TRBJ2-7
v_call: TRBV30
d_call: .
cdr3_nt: TGTGCCTGGAGTGTTGAGAGATACGAGCAGTACTTC
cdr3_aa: CAWSVERYEQYF

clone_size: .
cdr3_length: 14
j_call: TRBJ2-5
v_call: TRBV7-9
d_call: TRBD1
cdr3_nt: TGTGCCAGCAGCTTCGAGGGGGCTGGGGAGACCCAGTACTTC
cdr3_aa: CASSFEGAGETQYF

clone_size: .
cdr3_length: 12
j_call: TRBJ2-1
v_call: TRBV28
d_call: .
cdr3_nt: TGTGCCAGCAGTTTATTATACAATGAGCAGTTCTTC
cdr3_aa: CASSLLYNEQFF

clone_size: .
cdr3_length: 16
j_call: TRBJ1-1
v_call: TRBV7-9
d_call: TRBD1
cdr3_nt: TGTGCCAGCAGCTTAGCCGAGACAGGGGATTTGACTGAAGCTTTCTTT
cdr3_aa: CASSLAETGDLTEAFF

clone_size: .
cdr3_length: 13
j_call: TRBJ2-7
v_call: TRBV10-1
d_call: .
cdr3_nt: TGCGCCAGCAGTGAGTCGGACAGTTACGAGCAGTACTTC
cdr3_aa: CASSESDSYEQYF

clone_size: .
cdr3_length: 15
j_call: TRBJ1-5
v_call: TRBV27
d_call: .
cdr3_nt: TGTGCCAGCAGTTTAGGGCAGCTAAGCAATCAGCCCCAGCATTTT
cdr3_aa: CASSLGQLSNQPQHF

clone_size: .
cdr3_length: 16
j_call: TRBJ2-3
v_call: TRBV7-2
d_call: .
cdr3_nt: TGTGCCAGCAGCTTAGATGCCCGGATGGGGAGGGATACGCAGTATTTT
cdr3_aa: CASSLDARMGRDTQYF

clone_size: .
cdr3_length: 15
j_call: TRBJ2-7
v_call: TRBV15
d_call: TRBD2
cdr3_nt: TGTGCCACCAGCAGAGATCTGGGACTAGGGAACGAGCAGTACTTC
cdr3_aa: CATSRDLGLGNEQYF

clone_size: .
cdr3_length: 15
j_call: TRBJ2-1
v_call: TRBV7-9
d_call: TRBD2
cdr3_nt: TGTGCCAGCAGCCTAGGGACTACCGGTGACAATGAGCAGTTCTTC
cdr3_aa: CASSLGTTGDNEQFF

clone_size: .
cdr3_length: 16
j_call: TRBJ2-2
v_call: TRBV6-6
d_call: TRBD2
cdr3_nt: TGTGCCAGCAGTTTTGGGGAGGGATGGGCCACCGGGGAGCTGTTTTTT
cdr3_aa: CASSFGEGWATGELFF

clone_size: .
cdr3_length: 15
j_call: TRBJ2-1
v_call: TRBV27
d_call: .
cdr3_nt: TGTGCCAGCAGTTTAACGGGACCAATGTACAATGAGCAGTTCTTC
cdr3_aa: CASSLTGPMYNEQFF

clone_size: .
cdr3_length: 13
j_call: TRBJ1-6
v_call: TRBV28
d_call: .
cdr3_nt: TGTGCCAGCAGTTTGGAGAGCTATACACCCCTCCACTTT
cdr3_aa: CASSLESYTPLHF

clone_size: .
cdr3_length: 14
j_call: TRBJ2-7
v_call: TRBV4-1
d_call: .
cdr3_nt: TGCGCCAGCAGCCTAGAGACAGCCGCCTACGAGCAGTACTTC
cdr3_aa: CASSLETAAYEQYF

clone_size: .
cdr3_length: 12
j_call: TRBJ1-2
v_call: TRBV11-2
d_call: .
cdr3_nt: TGTGCCAGCAGCCGGGGGGGAAGCGGCTACACCTTC
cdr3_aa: CASSRGGSGYTF

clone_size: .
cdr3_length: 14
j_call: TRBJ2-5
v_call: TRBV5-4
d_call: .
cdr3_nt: TGTGCCAGCAGCTTGGAATATGGGCAAGAGACCCAGTACTTC
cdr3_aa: CASSLEYGQETQYF

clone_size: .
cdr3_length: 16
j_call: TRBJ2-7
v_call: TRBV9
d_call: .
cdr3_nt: TGTGCCAGCAGCGTAGATCTAGAGGCAGATCCGTACGAGCAGTACTTC
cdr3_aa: CASSVDLEADPYEQYF

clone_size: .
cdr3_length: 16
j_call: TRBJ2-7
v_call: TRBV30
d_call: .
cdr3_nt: TGTGCCTGGAGTGGTTACATTCTTAACAGCCTCTACGAGCAGTACTTC
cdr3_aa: CAWSGYILNSLYEQYF

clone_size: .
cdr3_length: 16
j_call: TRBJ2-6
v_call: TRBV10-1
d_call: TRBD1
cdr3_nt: TGCGCCAGCAGTGGGGACAGGGGCCCTGGGGCCAACGTCCTGACTTTC
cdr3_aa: CASSGDRGPGANVLTF

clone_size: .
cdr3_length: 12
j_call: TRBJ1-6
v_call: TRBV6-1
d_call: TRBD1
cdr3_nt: TGTGCCAGCAGCGCAGGGGGATCACCCCTCCACTTT
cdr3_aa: CASSAGGSPLHF

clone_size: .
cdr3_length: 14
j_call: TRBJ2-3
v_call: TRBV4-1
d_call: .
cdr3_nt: TGCGCCAGCAGCCAAGTCGTGGGGACAGATACGCAGTATTTT
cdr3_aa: CASSQVVGTDTQYF

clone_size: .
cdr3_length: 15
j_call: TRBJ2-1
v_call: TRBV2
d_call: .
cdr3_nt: TGTGCCAGCAGTGATCTAGCGTCGACCTACAATGAGCAGTTCTTC
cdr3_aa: CASSDLASTYNEQFF

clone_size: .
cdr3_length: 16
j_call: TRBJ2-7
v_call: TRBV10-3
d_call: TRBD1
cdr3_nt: TGTGCCATCAGTGAGTCTGGGGACAGCCGTTTAGTCGAGCAGTACTTC
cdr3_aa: CAISESGDSRLVEQYF

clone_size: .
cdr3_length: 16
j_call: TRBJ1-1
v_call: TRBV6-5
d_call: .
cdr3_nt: TGTGCCAGCAGTAACTTACAGGGTGCCTTGAACACTGAAGCTTTCTTT
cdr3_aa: CASSNLQGALNTEAFF

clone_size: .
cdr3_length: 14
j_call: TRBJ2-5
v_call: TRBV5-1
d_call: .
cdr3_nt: TGCGCCAGCAGCCGCTGGACAGCCAAAGAGACCCAGTACTTC
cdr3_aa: CASSRWTAKETQYF

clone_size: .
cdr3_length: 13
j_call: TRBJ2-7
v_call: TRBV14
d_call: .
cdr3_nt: TGTGCCAGCAGCCATCTAAGGAATGACGAGCAGTACTTC
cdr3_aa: CASSHLRNDEQYF

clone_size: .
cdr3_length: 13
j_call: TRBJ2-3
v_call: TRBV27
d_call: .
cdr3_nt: TGTGCCAGCAGTTGGGACGGCCCAGATACGCAGTATTTT
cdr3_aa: CASSWDGPDTQYF

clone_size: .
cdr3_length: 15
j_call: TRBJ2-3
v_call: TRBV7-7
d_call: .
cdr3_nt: TGTGCTAGCAGCTTAAGTAGCGGACGCACAGATACGCAGTATTTT
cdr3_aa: CASSLSSGRTDTQYF

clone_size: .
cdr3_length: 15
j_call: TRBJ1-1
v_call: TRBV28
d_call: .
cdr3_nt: TGTGCCAGCAGTCCCCGACAGACCTTTAACACTGAAGCTTTCTTT
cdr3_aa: CASSPRQTFNTEAFF

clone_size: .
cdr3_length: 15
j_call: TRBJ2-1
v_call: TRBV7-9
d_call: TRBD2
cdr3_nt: TGTGCCAGCAGCCATAAAAGAAGCGGGAGACATGAGCAGTTCTTC
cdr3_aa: CASSHKRSGRHEQFF

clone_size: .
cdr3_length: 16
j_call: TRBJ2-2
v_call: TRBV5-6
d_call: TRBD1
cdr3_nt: TGTGCCAGCAGCTTGCAGGGACAGGGCTACACCGGGGAGCTGTTTTTT
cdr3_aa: CASSLQGQGYTGELFF

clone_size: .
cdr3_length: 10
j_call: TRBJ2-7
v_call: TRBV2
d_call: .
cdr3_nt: TGTGCCACGTTCAACTACGAGCAGTACTTC
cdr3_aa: CATFNYEQYF

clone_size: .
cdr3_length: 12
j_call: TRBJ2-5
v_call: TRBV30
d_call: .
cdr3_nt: TGTGCCTGGACAGGGTCTCAAGAGACCCAGTACTTC
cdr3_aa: CAWTGSQETQYF

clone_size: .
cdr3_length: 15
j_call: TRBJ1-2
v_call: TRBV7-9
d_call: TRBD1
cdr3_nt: TGTGCCAGCAGCTCCACGCGAGACAGGGATAGGGGCTACACCTTC
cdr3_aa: CASSSTRDRDRGYTF

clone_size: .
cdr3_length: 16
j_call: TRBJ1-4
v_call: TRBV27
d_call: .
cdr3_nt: TGTGCCAGCAGTTTATGGGGAAGCGGGGCTAATGAAAAACTGTTTTTT
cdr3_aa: CASSLWGSGANEKLFF

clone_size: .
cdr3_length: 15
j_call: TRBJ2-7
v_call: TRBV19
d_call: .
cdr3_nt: TGTGCCAGTAGTATTGGGGCAGGGGCCTTCAACGAGCAGTACTTC
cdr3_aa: CASSIGAGAFNEQYF

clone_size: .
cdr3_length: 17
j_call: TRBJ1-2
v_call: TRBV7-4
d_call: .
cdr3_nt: TGTGCCAGCAGCTTCTATTTGGGGGGGCTACTAAACTATGGCTACACCTTC
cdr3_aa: CASSFYLGGLLNYGYTF

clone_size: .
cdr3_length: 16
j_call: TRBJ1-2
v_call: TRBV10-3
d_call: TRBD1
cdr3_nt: TGTGCCATCAGTGAGTCGGCAGGGACAGCGGAGTATGGCTACACCTTC
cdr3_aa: CAISESAGTAEYGYTF

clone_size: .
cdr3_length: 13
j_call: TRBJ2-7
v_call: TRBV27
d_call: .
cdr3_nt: TGTGCCACCGGGTACAGGGATGGGTACGAGCAGTACTTC
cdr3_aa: CATGYRDGYEQYF

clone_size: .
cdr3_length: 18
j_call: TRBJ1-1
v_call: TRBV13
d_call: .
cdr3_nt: TGTGCCAGCAGCTCCCCAGGGGTAACTGGGGTCACGAACACTGAAGCTTTCTTT
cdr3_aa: CASSSPGVTGVTNTEAFF

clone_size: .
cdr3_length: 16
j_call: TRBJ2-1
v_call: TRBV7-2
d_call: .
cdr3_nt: TGTGCCAGCCATAGAATACTAGCCCACTCCTACAATGAGCAGTTCTTC
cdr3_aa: CASHRILAHSYNEQFF

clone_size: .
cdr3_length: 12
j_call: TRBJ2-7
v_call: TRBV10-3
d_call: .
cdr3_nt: TGTGCCATCAGGACAGACTCCTACGAGCAGTACTTC
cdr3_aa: CAIRTDSYEQYF

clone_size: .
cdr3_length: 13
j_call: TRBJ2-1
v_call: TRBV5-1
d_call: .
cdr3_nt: TGCGCCAGCAGCTTGGGGATTGACAATGAGCAGTTCTTC
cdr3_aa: CASSLGIDNEQFF

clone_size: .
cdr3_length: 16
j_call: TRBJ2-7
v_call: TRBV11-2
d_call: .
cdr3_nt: TGTGCCAGCAGCTTATTGCTAGCAGGGGGACTATACGAGCAGTACTTC
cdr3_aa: CASSLLLAGGLYEQYF

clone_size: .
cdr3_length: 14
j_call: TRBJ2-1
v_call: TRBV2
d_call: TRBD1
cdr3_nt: TGTGCCAGCACTATGGGACAGGGTTACAATGAGCAGTTCTTC
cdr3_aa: CASTMGQGYNEQFF

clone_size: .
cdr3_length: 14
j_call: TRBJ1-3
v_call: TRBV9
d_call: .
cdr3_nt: TGTGCCAGCCCTGGAGAAGTCTCTGGAAACACCATATATTTT
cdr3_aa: CASPGEVSGNTIYF

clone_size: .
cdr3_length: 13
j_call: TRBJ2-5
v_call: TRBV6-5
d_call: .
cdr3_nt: TGTGCCAGCAGTTCATATCGAGGGGAGACCCAGTACTTC
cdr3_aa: CASSSYRGETQYF

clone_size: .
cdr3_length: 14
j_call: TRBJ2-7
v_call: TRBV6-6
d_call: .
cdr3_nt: TGTGCCAGCAGTTACTCTGAGGGGGGCTACGAGCAGTACTTC
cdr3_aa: CASSYSEGGYEQYF

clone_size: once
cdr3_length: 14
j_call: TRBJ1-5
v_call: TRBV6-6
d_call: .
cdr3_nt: TGTGCCAGCAGAAGCCCAGGGGGCAATCAGCCCCAGCATTTT
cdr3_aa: CASRSPGGNQPQHF

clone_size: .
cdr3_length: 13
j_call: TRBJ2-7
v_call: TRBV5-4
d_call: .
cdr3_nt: TGTGCCAGCAGCTTAAGAGAATCCTACGAGCAGTACTTC
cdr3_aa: CASSLRESYEQYF

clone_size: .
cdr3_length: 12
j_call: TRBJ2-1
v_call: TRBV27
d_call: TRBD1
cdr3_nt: TGTGCCGGTTCGGACAGGGCCATTGAGCAGTTCTTC
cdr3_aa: CAGSDRAIEQFF

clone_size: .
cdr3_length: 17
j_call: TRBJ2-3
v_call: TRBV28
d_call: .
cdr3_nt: TGTGCCAGCAGTTTCCCCGACAGCCTCTCTAGCACAGATACGCAGTATTTT
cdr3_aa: CASSFPDSLSSTDTQYF